This entry lists 30 T cell receptor beta chains sequenced from one sample in a study of blood T cell repertoires in COVID-19. Assay used: immunoSEQ multiplex PCR; TCRdb lists only in-frame clones, some missing. The sample carries 380,000 or so clones, more than 80% recorded once. Sequenced input: peripheral blood. The receptors derive from a man aged 40-49 years with acute or convalescent COVID-19.

This clone occurred once. V gene TRBV5-6 combines with J gene TRBJ1-1; D is unresolved. Germline CDR1 reads SGHDT; CDR2 reads YYEEEE. V gave up 4 bases and J gave up 0 bases, with 16 bases separating them. The CDR3 runs 16 residues. The CDR3 region has the DNA TGTGCCAGCAGCACACGAACCGTACAGTTGAACACTGAAGCTTTCTTT. Residues: CASSTRTVQLNTEAFF.

The chain uses TRBV2 and TRBJ2-7, with a weak D call TRBD2 (5 bases). The CDR3 has 13 amino acids. Germline CDR1 is SNHLY and CDR2 is FYNNEI. Trimming removed 10 bases from V and 2 bases from J, with 15 bases in between. CDR3 residues: CATLGSVTYEQYF. DNA for the CDR3: TGTGCCACCTTGGGGAGCGTTACCTACGAGCAGTACTTC.

This chain uses TRBV2 with TRBJ2-1; 11 bases match TRBD2. CDR3 length: 15 amino acids. Germline V gene lookup returns CDR1 SNHLY and CDR2 FYNNEI. J was trimmed by 7 bases and V by 4 bases; bases with no gene match: 6. The CDR3 region is CASSGVAGGRNEQFF. For the CDR3, the DNA is TGTGCCAGCAGTGGAGTAGCGGGGGGGCGAAATGAGCAGTTCTTC.

The chain recombines TRBV30 with TRBJ1-2, with TRBD1 as a possible D gene (5 bases). This CDR3 is built from 11 residues. V was pared by 1 base and J by 9 bases, with 9 bases between. Germline V gene data show CDR1 as GTSNPN and CDR2 as SVGIG (reference sequence). The CDR3 loop reads CAWSAGLSYTF. In nucleotides, the CDR3 is TGTGCCTGGAGTGCGGGACTGAGCTACACCTTC.

The chain recombines TRBV18 with TRBJ2-1, with D possibly matching TRBD2 (6 bases). V was cut by 3 bases and J by 12 bases, with 18 bases left in between. The CDR3 has 14 residues. Germline V gene sequence: CDR1 KGHSH, CDR2 LQKENI. The chain's CDR3 is CASSPPWGDLGQFF. CDR3 sequence (DNA): TGTGCCAGCTCACCTCCTTGGGGGGACCTCGGGCAGTTCTTC.

This chain joins TRBV7-3 and TRBJ2-1; 8 bases align to TRBD2. The junction had 12 bases not matched to a gene; V was cut back by 5 bases and J by 6 bases. CDR1 and CDR2 (germline): SGHTA, FQGTGA. The CDR3 has 16 residues. The CDR3 bases are TGTGCCAGCAGCCCCGCCGGGGGGGTATATGTCAATGAGCAGTTCTTC. Translated, it gives CASSPAGGVYVNEQFF. The full variable domain, rest sourced from reference TRBV7-3 and TRBJ2-1, is GAGVSQTPSNKVTEKGKYVELRCDPISGHTALYWYRQSLGQGPEFLIYFQGTGAADDSGLPNDRFFAVRPEGSVSTLKIQRTERGDSAVYLCASSPAGGVYVNEQFFGPGTRLTVL.

V is TRBV18 and J is TRBJ2-3, with 9 bases lining up with TRBD1. V shed 3 bases and J 3 bases; nucleotides not matched to a gene: 4. CDR1 KGHSH and CDR2 LQKENI come from the germline V gene. CDR3 length: 15 amino acids. CDR3 nucleotide sequence: TGTGCCAGCTCACCCTTGGGACAGGGAACAGATACGCAGTATTTT. This gives the protein CASSPLGQGTDTQYF.

The CDR3 nucleotides are TGTGCCAGCAGCCCGAGCAGTGAGCGTAGATACTACGAGCAGTACTTC. Translated: CASSPSSERRYYEQYF. The genes are TRBV7-6 and TRBJ2-7; no definite D call. Trimming cost V 5 bases and J 3 bases, with 20 bases left between them. The CDR3 consists of 16 residues. Looked up from germline, CDR1 is SGHVS and CDR2 is FNYEAQ.

In its sample, this clone was seen once. The gene calls are TRBV27 and TRBJ1-6, with TRBD1 matching over 10 bases. V lost 1 base, J lost 10 bases, and 7 bases stayed unmatched. The CDR3 has 16 residues. CDR1 MNHEY and CDR2 SMNVEV come from the germline V gene (reference sequence). Written as DNA, the CDR3 is TGTGCCAGCAGTTTATTGGAGGGGACAGGGGACTCACCCCTCCACTTT. Translated: CASSLLEGTGDSPLHF.

The chain couples TRBV11-2 to TRBJ1-6, with TRBD1 matching 9 bases. This CDR3 comprises 15 residues. Germline CDR1 reads SGHAT; CDR2 reads FQNNGV. Trimming cost V 4 bases and J 11 bases; bases outside gene matches: 9. CDR3 nucleotide sequence: TGTGCCAGCAGCTGGGGGGGACAGGGTAGGACACCCCTCCACTTT. Amino acids: CASSWGGQGRTPLHF.

The genes are TRBV9 and TRBJ2-3; 8 bases align to TRBD1. V gave up 3 bases and J gave up 6 bases; unmatched junction bases: 9. The CDR3 loop spans 15 amino acids. CDR1 is SGDLS, CDR2 YYNGEE, per germline. Here the CDR3 reads CASSAEDRAGDTQYF. The CDR3 bases are TGTGCCAGCAGCGCAGAGGACAGGGCGGGTGATACGCAGTATTTT.

This rearrangement joins TRBV7-2 to TRBJ2-1; 10 bases fit TRBD2. CDR1 and CDR2 (germline): SGHTA, FQGNSA. With 5 bases clipped from V and 0 bases from J, the junction kept 13 bases outside the gene matches. The CDR3 is 19 amino acids. This CDR3 is CASSRRSLAGVGSYNEQFF. CDR3 sequence (DNA): TGTGCCAGCAGCCGTCGCTCGCTAGCGGGAGTGGGCTCCTACAATGAGCAGTTCTTC.

The chain has TRBV30 and TRBJ2-7; the D is unclear. From germline, CDR1 is GTSNPN and CDR2 SVGIG (reference sequence). CDR3 length: 14 amino acids. V shed 0 bases and J shed 2 bases, with 11 bases lying between them. The DNA of the CDR3 is TGTGCCTGGAGTGTTAAACAGTTAACCTACGAGCAGTACTTC. Its translation is CAWSVKQLTYEQYF.

This chain uses TRBV21-1 with TRBJ1-5. TRBV21-1 is described as a pseudogene. This CDR3 has 17 residues. CDR3 bases: TGTGCCAGCAGCAAAAAAGTTAACAGGAGGGGCAATCAGCCCCAGCATTTT. Its translation: CASSKKVNRRGNQPQHF.

V is TRBV7-8 and J is TRBJ1-2; 9 positions match TRBD1. The junction had 14 bases not matched to a gene; V was cut back by 5 bases and J by 4 bases. CDR1 is SGHVS and CDR2 is FQNEAQ in the germline V gene. The CDR3 contains 17 residues. The CDR3 reads CASSQASGQGFPYGYTF. Here the CDR3 DNA reads TGTGCCAGCAGCCAAGCTTCCGGACAGGGGTTTCCCTATGGCTACACCTTC.

The J gene is TRBJ1-1, the V gene TRBV30, with 7 bases lining up with TRBD1. V gave up 1 base and J gave up 0 bases; unmatched junction bases: 5. This CDR3 region has 15 residues. Germline CDR1 is GTSNPN and CDR2 is SVGIG (reference sequence). CDR3 region: CAWSDNDRVNTEAFF. The CDR3 DNA reads as TGTGCCTGGAGTGATAATGACAGGGTGAACACTGAAGCTTTCTTT. The full variable domain, completed using reference TRBV30 and TRBJ1-1, is SQTIHQWPATLVQPVGSPLSLECTVEGTSNPNLYWYRQAAGRGLQLLFYSVGIGQISSEVPQNLSASRPQDRQFILSSKKLLLSDSGFYLCAWSDNDRVNTEAFFGQGTRLTVV.

The chain couples TRBV14 to TRBJ2-3; a possible D gene is TRBD2 (5 bases). V gave up 3 bases and J gave up 1 base, with 17 bases separating them. The CDR3 has 17 residues. Germline V gene data show CDR1 as SGHDN and CDR2 as FVKESK. CDR3 residues: CASSQAKLDSRTDTQYF. CDR3 coding DNA: TGTGCCAGCAGCCAGGCGAAATTGGACTCTCGCACAGATACGCAGTATTTT.

This clone was recorded once. The V call is TRBV9, the J call TRBJ2-7, with TRBD1 matching over 9 bases. V was pared by 3 bases and J by 7 bases, with 11 bases of the junction left unmatched. The V gene's germline CDR1 is SGDLS and CDR2 YYNGEE. CDR3 length: 15 residues. The CDR3 sequence: CASSATGTGSVEQYF. CDR3 nucleotides: TGTGCCAGCAGCGCAACCGGGACAGGGTCGGTTGAGCAGTACTTC.

Points on this clone: At one end the junction does not follow the germline gene, possibly because of a read error. The chain links TRBV28 to TRBJ2-2; the match to TRBD2 covers 8 bases. Germline CDR1 is MDHEN and CDR2 is SYDVKM. This CDR3 spans 16 amino acids. This CDR3 reads CASRSSGREYTGELFF. CDR3 bases: TGTGCCAGCAGGAGCAGCGGGAGAGAGTACACCGGAGAGCTGTTTTTT.

The rearrangement joins TRBV19 to TRBJ1-3, with D uncertain. CDR3 size: 14 residues. CDR1 is LNHDA, CDR2 SQIVND, per germline (reference sequence). The ends were cut back, 3 bases at V and 3 bases at J, with 9 bases in the middle. CDR3 region: CASSIGGNGNTIYF. CDR3 nucleotides: TGTGCCAGTAGTATTGGAGGGAATGGAAACACCATATATTTT.

The chain links TRBV3-1 (or the pseudogene TRBV3-2) to TRBJ1-1, with TRBD1 as a possible D gene (6 bases). Germline CDR1 and CDR2: LGHDT and YNNKEL (reference sequence). This CDR3 has 15 residues. Trimming took 3 bases from V and 6 from J, leaving 17 bases between them. DNA of the CDR3: TGTGCCAGCAGCCACCAAAGTGGGGGCTTGGCTGAAGCTTTCTTT. Protein: CASSHQSGGLAEAFF.

The chain has TRBV11-2 and TRBJ1-2; tentative D call: TRBD1 (6 bases). The V gene's germline CDR1 is SGHAT and CDR2 FQNNGV. This CDR3 comprises 16 residues. Deletions cut 1 base from V and 2 bases from J, with 14 bases between. The CDR3 DNA reads TGTGCCAGCAGCTTAGTCGAGCGGGGGGGCAACTATGGCTACACCTTC. Protein product: CASSLVERGGNYGYTF.

V usage is TRBV4-2 and J usage is TRBJ1-2; no definite D call. The ends were cut back, 0 bases at V and 3 bases at J, with 14 bases in the middle. The length of the CDR3 is 16 residues. Germline lookup yields CDR1 LGHNA and CDR2 YNFKEQ. Here the CDR3 DNA reads TGTGCCAGCAGCCAAGAGCAAGACCCCACAGACTATGGCTACACCTTC. It yields the protein CASSQEQDPTDYGYTF.

V and J are TRBV5-4 and TRBJ1-1, with D uncertain. The CDR3 extends over 13 amino acids. Germline CDR1 reads SGHNT; CDR2 reads YYREEE (reference sequence). Trimming cost V 1 base and J 0 bases, with 4 bases left between them. CDR3 bases: TGTGCCAGCAGCTTGTCGTTGAACACTGAAGCTTTCTTT. As protein: CASSLSLNTEAFF.

The rearrangement uses TRBV4-3 and TRBJ1-1, with 10 bases aligning to TRBD1. The germline CDR1 and CDR2 sequences are LGHNA and YSLEER. The CDR3 consists of 16 residues. V dropped 0 bases and J dropped 3; count of bases not matched to a gene: 4. CDR3 amino acids: CASSQDLGQGDTEAFF. CDR3 sequence (DNA): TGCGCCAGCAGCCAAGATTTAGGACAGGGGGACACTGAAGCTTTCTTT.

The CDR3 is CASSPSGGLEEKLFF. CDR3 DNA sequence: TGTGCCAGCAGTCCAAGCGGGGGGCTGGAAGAAAAACTGTTTTTT. V is TRBV28 and J is TRBJ1-4; TRBD1 might be the D (6 bases). Trimming took off 5 bases at V and 8 bases at J, with 18 bases between the two ends. CDR1 MDHEN and CDR2 SYDVKM come from the germline V gene. This CDR3 is 15 amino acids long.

This chain links TRBV19 with TRBJ2-1; D call uncertain. Trimming left V 1 base short and J 0 bases short, with 13 bases between. Germline values: CDR1 LNHDA, CDR2 SQIVND (reference sequence). This CDR3 has 17 amino acids. The CDR3 region has the DNA TGTGCCAGTAGTATAGTCCACAGTTGGTCCTCCTACAATGAGCAGTTCTTC. This sequence encodes CASSIVHSWSSYNEQFF.

V usage is TRBV19 and J usage is TRBJ2-1; 10 bases match TRBD2. The CDR3 is 14 residues long. V lost 4 bases to trimming and J lost 8 bases; unmatched junction nucleotides: 5. Germline V gives CDR1 LNHDA, CDR2 SQIVND (reference sequence). This chain's CDR3 is CASSSLAGVDEQFF. For the CDR3, the DNA is TGTGCCAGTAGTAGTCTAGCGGGAGTCGATGAGCAGTTCTTC.

The chain combines TRBV7-9 with TRBJ2-7; D not certain. The CDR3 length is 13 residues. In germline, CDR1 is SEHNR, CDR2 FQNEAQ (reference sequence). V lost 4 bases, J lost 2 bases, and 9 bases lay in between. CDR3 DNA sequence: TGTGCCAGCAGCTCGTCTGGGCCCTACGAGCAGTACTTC. Its protein product is CASSSSGPYEQYF. Full variable domain (rest looked up from reference TRBV7-9 and TRBJ2-7): DTGVSQNPRHKITKRGQNVTFRCDPISEHNRLYWYRQTLGQGPEFLTYFQNEAQLEKSRLLSDRFSAERPKGSFSTLEIQRTEQGDSAMYLCASSSSGPYEQYFGPGTRLTVT.

The V gene is TRBV6-5, the J gene TRBJ1-2; tentatively, D is TRBD1 (5 bases). Germline V gene data show CDR1 as MNHEY and CDR2 as SVGAGI. This CDR3 comprises 12 residues. The germline V and J ends were trimmed by 11 bases and 3 bases, with 13 bases remaining between them. The CDR3 coding sequence is TGTGCCTTACTCAGGGTTGACTATGGCTACACCTTC. Translation: CALLRVDYGYTF.